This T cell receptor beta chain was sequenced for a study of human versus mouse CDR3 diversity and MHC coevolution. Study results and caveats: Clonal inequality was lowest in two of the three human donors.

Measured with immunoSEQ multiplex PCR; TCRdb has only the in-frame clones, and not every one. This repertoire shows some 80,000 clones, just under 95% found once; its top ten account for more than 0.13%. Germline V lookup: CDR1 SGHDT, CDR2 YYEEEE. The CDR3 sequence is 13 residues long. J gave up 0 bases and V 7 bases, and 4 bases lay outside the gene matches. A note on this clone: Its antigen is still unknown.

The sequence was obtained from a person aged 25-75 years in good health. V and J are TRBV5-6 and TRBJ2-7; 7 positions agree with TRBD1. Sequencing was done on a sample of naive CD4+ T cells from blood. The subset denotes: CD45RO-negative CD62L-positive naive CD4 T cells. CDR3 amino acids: CASSGTVSYEQYF. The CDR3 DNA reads TGTGCCAGCTCCGGGACAGTCTCCTACGAGCAGTACTTC.